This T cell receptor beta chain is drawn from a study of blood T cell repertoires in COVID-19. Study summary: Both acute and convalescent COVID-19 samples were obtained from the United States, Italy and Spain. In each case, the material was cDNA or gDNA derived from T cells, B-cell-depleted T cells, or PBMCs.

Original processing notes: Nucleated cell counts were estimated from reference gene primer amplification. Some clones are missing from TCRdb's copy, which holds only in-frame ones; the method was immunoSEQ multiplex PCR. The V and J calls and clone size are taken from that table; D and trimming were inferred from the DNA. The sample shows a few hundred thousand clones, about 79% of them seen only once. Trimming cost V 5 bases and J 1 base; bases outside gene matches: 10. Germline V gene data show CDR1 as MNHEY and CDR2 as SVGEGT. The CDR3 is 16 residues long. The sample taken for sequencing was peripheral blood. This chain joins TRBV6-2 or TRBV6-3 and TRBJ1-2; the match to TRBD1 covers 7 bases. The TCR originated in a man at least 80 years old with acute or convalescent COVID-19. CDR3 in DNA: TGTGCCAGCAGTCCGCCGAGGGACAGTTTTAACTATGGCTACACCTTC. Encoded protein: CASSPPRDSFNYGYTF.